The sequence of this T cell receptor (beta chain) was determined in a study of blood T cell repertoires in COVID-19. Across the whole study: Italy, Spain and the United States were the sources of the convalescent and acute COVID-19 samples. Nucleic acid was either cDNA or gDNA, and it came from T cells, B-cell-depleted T cells, or PBMCs.

In the original analysis: From reference gene primer amplification, estimates of nucleated cell counts were derived. The data were produced by immunoSEQ multiplex PCR, yet TCRdb's version contains in-frame clones alone and is incomplete. V and J calls and clone size come straight from that table; D and trimming were deduced from the DNA. This table has approximately 280,000 clones, 85% to 90% appearing once. Trimming shortened V by 5 bases and J by 6 bases, and 14 bases separated the two germline ends. Germline CDR1 SGHTA, CDR2 FQGTGA. This CDR3 region has 13 residues. What was sequenced was peripheral blood. The rearrangement links TRBV7-3 to TRBJ2-7; a weak D match, TRBD2 (6 bases). The sequence was obtained from a man aged 35-49 years with acute or convalescent COVID-19. The CDR3: CASSPAGGSEQYF. The CDR3 DNA follows: TGTGCCAGCAGCCCAGCCGGGGGAAGCGAGCAGTACTTC.